These 23 T cell receptor beta chains came from one sample sequenced in a study of T cells after yellow fever vaccination. Via MiXCR, TCRdb re-called the 5' RACE reads, giving one row per CDR3 protein. The sample lists some 170,000 distinct CDR3 sequences, roughly a tenth occurring once. The specimen comprised CD8+ T cells sorted from PBMCs, sampled 45 days after the yellow fever booster vaccination. These receptors were collected from a man aged 18-30 years who received the YFV17D yellow fever vaccine.

The chain employs TRBV14 and TRBJ2-7; 9 bases match TRBD1. The V gene's germline CDR1 is SGHDN and CDR2 FVKESK. The junction had 5 bases not matched to a gene; V was cut back by 1 base and J by 4 bases. The CDR3 has 15 amino acids. DNA of the CDR3: TGTGCCAGCAGCCAAGGGACAGGGGTCTTTTACGAGCAGTACTTC. As protein: CASSQGTGVFYEQYF.

The chain combines TRBV20-1 with TRBJ2-5; 7 bases are shared with TRBD1. The germline V gene has CDR1 DFQATT and CDR2 SNEGSKA (reference sequence). V gave up 4 bases and J gave up 5 bases; unmatched junction bases: 7. This CDR3 is built from 13 residues. The CDR3 loop reads CSAIKQGWETQYF. CDR3 coding DNA: TGCAGTGCTATCAAACAGGGGTGGGAGACCCAGTACTTC.

This clonotype came up a few times. The V and J genes are TRBV4-2 and TRBJ2-2, with D tentatively TRBD1 or TRBD2 (5 bases each). Trimming pared 7 bases from V and 1 base from J, leaving 10 bases between. CDR3 length: 14 residues. Germline CDR1 LGHNA, CDR2 YNFKEQ. CDR3 DNA sequence: TGTGCCAGCAAGGTGGGGGTGAACACCGGGGAGCTGTTTTTT. This translates into CASKVGVNTGELFF.

The V call is TRBV7-9, the J call TRBJ2-4; no firm D call. Germline-derived CDR1 and CDR2 are SEHNR and FQNEAQ (reference sequence). CDR3 length: 14 residues. V was pared by 4 bases and J by 4 bases, with 11 bases between. CDR3 bases: TGTGCCAGCAGCTCTCCCACCTCTAAAAACATTCAGTACTTC. Translated: CASSSPTSKNIQYF.

This clonotype has just a few counts. V and J are TRBV30 and TRBJ1-1; D unresolved. This CDR3 is 12 amino acids long. Deletions cut 0 bases from V and 8 bases from J, with 10 bases between. Germline assignment: CDR1 GTSNPN and CDR2 SVGIG (reference sequence). CDR3 in DNA: TGTGCCTGGAGTGTACTTTTGGAAGAAGCTTTCTTT. Residues: CAWSVLLEEAFF.

This clonotype was seen at least ten times. The chain employs TRBV19 and TRBJ2-2, with a possible D match to TRBD2 (6 bases). V shed 6 bases and J shed 4 bases, with 15 bases lying between them. The CDR3 sequence is 15 residues long. Germline V gene sequence: CDR1 LNHDA, CDR2 SQIVND (reference sequence). For the CDR3, the DNA is TGTGCCAGTAGCAGATACCGGGACTCCACCGGGGAGCTGTTTTTT. This gives the protein CASSRYRDSTGELFF.

The chain joins TRBV20-1 to TRBJ2-3; TRBD2 agrees at 9 bases. The CDR3 is 15 amino acids. Looked up from germline, CDR1 is DFQATT and CDR2 is SNEGSKA (reference sequence). V was clipped by 6 bases and J by 0 bases; unmatched bases: 7. The chain's CDR3 is CSAPGGGESTDTQYF. The CDR3 DNA sequence: TGCAGTGCCCCGGGCGGGGGGGAAAGCACAGATACGCAGTATTTT.

The chain uses TRBV6-2 or TRBV6-3 and TRBJ2-7, with 12 nucleotides matching TRBD2. Germline V gene data show CDR1 as MNHEY and CDR2 as SVGEGT. The CDR3 runs 15 residues. With V trimmed by 4 bases and J by 2 bases, 3 bases remained unmatched. The CDR3 DNA follows: TGTGCCAGCAGTTTCCGGACTAGCGGGGCCTACGAGCAGTACTTC. Protein sequence: CASSFRTSGAYEQYF.

This clonotype was detected only a few times. The gene calls are TRBV4-1 and TRBJ2-7; 8 nucleotides match TRBD1. The CDR3 is 15 amino acids. CDR1 and CDR2 from the germline V gene are MGHRA and YSYEKL. Trimming cost V 3 bases and J 6 bases; bases outside gene matches: 10. CDR3 sequence: CASSQDPLDRVEQYF. CDR3 coding DNA: TGCGCCAGCAGCCAGGACCCTTTGGACAGGGTCGAGCAGTACTTC.

This clonotype is termed medium-sized. The rearrangement joins TRBV6-2 or TRBV6-3 to TRBJ2-5; D not certain. This CDR3 region has 15 residues. From germline, CDR1 is MNHEY and CDR2 SVGEGT. The V and J ends lost 5 bases and 2 bases respectively, with 15 bases between them. The CDR3 DNA follows: TGTGCCAGCAGTGCCGGCACCAGTGATCAAGAGACCCAGTACTTC. Translation gives CASSAGTSDQETQYF.

There are a few counts of this clonotype. The V and J genes are TRBV15 and TRBJ2-1, with D perhaps matching TRBD1 (5 bases). The CDR3 has 14 amino acids. V was trimmed by 1 base and J by 7 bases, leaving 11 bases between them. Per the germline V gene, CDR1 is LNHNV and CDR2 is YYDKDF (reference sequence). CDR3 in amino acids: CATSRVARDNEQFF. CDR3 coding DNA: TGTGCCACCAGCAGAGTAGCCAGGGATAATGAGCAGTTCTTC.

This clonotype came up a few times. V gene TRBV9 combines with J gene TRBJ1-2; no firm D call. The V gene's germline CDR1 is SGDLS and CDR2 YYNGEE. The CDR3 totals 14 residues. Trimming pared 4 bases from V and 3 bases from J, leaving 13 bases between. This chain's CDR3 is CASSMDLEDYGYTF. For the CDR3, the DNA is TGTGCCAGCAGCATGGACCTGGAGGACTATGGCTACACCTTC.

The gene calls are TRBV4-3 and TRBJ2-5, with 10 bases fitting TRBD1. V was clipped by 1 base and J by 4 bases; unmatched bases: 12. The germline V gene has CDR1 LGHNA and CDR2 YSLEER. CDR3 length equals 18 residues. The CDR3 DNA reads TGCGCCAGCAGCCAAGTGTCCGCGGACAGGGGGTACGCAGAGACCCAGTACTTC. Translating gives CASSQVSADRGYAETQYF.

This clonotype occurred many times. The chain combines TRBV10-2 with TRBJ2-7; D remains unclear. From germline, CDR1 is WSHSY and CDR2 SAAADI. V lost 3 bases to trimming and J lost 6 bases, with 6 bases between them. CDR3 length: 11 residues. For the CDR3, the DNA is TGCGCCAGCAGTGAAGGTAGCGAGCAGTACGTC. This gives the protein CASSEGSEQYV.

The rearrangement links TRBV6-5 to TRBJ2-1; 7 bases agree with TRBD2. Germline CDR1 and CDR2: MNHEY and SVGAGI. This CDR3 contains 15 residues. The V and J ends lost 4 bases and 2 bases, in that order; junction bases with no gene match: 5. As DNA, the CDR3 is TGTGCCAGCAGTTCCTCAGCGGGGCCCTACAATGAGCAGTTCTTC. Its protein product is CASSSSAGPYNEQFF.

This clonotype was seen more than once but under ten times. V and J are TRBV27 and TRBJ2-1; D gene uncertain. The CDR3 runs 12 residues. Germline CDR1 reads MNHEY; CDR2 reads SMNVEV (reference sequence). Trimming took 5 bases from V and 9 from J, leaving 11 bases between them. The CDR3 coding sequence is TGTGCCAGCAGTGAGTTGTCAGCTGAGCAGTTCTTC. Translated, it gives CASSELSAEQFF.

This clonotype was seen at least ten times. V usage is TRBV7-9 and J usage is TRBJ2-4; D unclear. This CDR3 region has 16 residues. Trimming shortened V by 4 bases and J by 7 bases, and 20 bases separated the two germline ends. Germline assignment: CDR1 SEHNR and CDR2 FQNEAQ (reference sequence). As DNA, the CDR3 is TGTGCCAGCAGCTCAGATCCGGGTTTCCAGCGCAACATTCAGTACTTC. Protein product: CASSSDPGFQRNIQYF.

The table lists this clonotype with a few counts. The chain recombines TRBV6-5 with TRBJ2-5; the match to TRBD1 covers 8 bases. After removal of 5 bases from V and 7 bases from J, the junction contained 9 bases not matched to a gene. Looked up from germline, CDR1 is MNHEY and CDR2 is SVGAGI. The CDR3 has 14 residues. The CDR3 DNA reads as TGTGCCAGCAGTGGACAGGGTCCAGGGGGGACCCAGTACTTC. Translation: CASSGQGPGGTQYF.

The chain joins TRBV12-3 or TRBV12-4 to TRBJ2-7; TRBD2 might be the D (6 bases). V was shortened by 3 bases and J by 6 bases, with 12 bases between the two germline ends. This CDR3 is built from 13 residues. The CDR3 region has the DNA TGTGCCAGCAGTTTTGGAGGGGTTAGCGAGCAGTACGTC. Amino acid sequence: CASSFGGVSEQYV.

The V and J genes are TRBV19 and TRBJ1-5, with D unresolved. Germline CDR1 reads LNHDA; CDR2 reads SQIVND (reference sequence). The CDR3 extends over 15 amino acids. The ends were cut back, 3 bases at V and 0 bases at J, with 9 bases in the middle. In DNA form, the CDR3 reads TGTGCCAGTAGTATGGGCCAGTATAGCAATCAGCCCCAGCATTTT. This translates into CASSMGQYSNQPQHF.

This rearrangement joins TRBV24-1 to TRBJ2-1; maybe TRBD1 (5 bases). Trimming removed 0 bases from V and 4 bases from J, with 6 bases in between. The CDR3 runs to 14 residues. Germline V gives CDR1 KGHDR, CDR2 SFDVKD. In DNA, the CDR3 is TGTGCCACCAGTGATTTGACAGGATACAATGAGCAGTTCTTC. This encodes CATSDLTGYNEQFF.

V gene TRBV6-2 or TRBV6-3 combines with J gene TRBJ2-3; TRBD1 matches at 9 bases. The CDR3 spans 16 residues. The V gene end was trimmed by 6 bases and the J gene end by 2 bases; junction bases not matched to a gene: 9. CDR1 MNHEY and CDR2 SVGEGT come from the germline V gene. The CDR3 sequence: CASSHRGTGFTDTQYF. The CDR3 DNA follows: TGTGCCAGCAGCCATAGAGGGACAGGGTTCACAGATACGCAGTATTTT.

The chain links TRBV7-9 to TRBJ2-7; D gene unclear. Looked up from germline, CDR1 is SEHNR and CDR2 is FQNEAQ (reference sequence). V lost 5 bases, J lost 3 bases, and 11 bases lay in between. The CDR3 has 13 amino acids. Here the CDR3 DNA reads TGTGCCAGCAGCGTCGGGTCGGGCTACGAGCAGTACGTC. Translated: CASSVGSGYEQYV.